This T cell receptor (beta chain) was identified during a study of neurological immune-mediated disorders. This clonotype was detected many times. TCRdb reprocessed the 5' RACE reads via MiXCR and lists one record per CDR3 protein. The sample lists 35,000 to 45,000 distinct CDR3 sequences, more than 6.5% seen once, with roughly 4.4% in the top ten. After removal of 2 bases from V and 7 bases from J, the junction contained 14 bases not matched to a gene. This CDR3 is built from 17 residues. In germline, CDR1 is SGHVS, CDR2 FNYEAQ. The chain combines TRBV7-6 with TRBJ2-1; 7 bases are shared with TRBD1. The origin of this receptor is a woman aged 40 to 55 in good health. The sample comprised PBMCs. The CDR3 nucleotides are TGTGCCAGCAGCTTATATCAATCCGGGACAGCGGTGAATGAGCAGTTCTTC. Translation gives CASSLYQSGTAVNEQFF.